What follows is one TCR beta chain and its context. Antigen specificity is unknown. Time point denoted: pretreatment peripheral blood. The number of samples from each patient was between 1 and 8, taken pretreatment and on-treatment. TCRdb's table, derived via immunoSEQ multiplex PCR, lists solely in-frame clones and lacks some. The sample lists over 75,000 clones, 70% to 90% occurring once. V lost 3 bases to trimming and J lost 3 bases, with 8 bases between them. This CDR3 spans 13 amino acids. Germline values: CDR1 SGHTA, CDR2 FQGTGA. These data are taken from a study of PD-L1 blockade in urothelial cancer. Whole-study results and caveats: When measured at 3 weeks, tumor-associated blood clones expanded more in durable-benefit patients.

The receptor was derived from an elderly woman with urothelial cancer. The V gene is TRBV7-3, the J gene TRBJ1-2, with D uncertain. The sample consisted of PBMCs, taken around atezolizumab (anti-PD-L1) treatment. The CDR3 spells CASSFYSDYGYTF. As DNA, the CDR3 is TGTGCCAGCAGCTTTTACTCGGACTATGGCTACACCTTC.